The entry below gives a single TCR beta chain sequence along with its context. The data are from a study of blood T cell repertoires in COVID-19. The authors' processing: Reference gene primers were amplified, and this amplification served to estimate nucleated cell counts. Sequencing used immunoSEQ multiplex PCR; TCRdb keeps in-frame clones, though not all of them. The V and J calls and clone size are taken from that table; D and trimming were inferred from the DNA. The sample shows about 160,000 clones, 84% of them seen only once. The CDR3 has 19 amino acids. Germline V CDR1 and CDR2: MNHEY, SMNVEV (reference sequence). Trimming took 4 bases from V and 3 from J, leaving 26 bases between them.

This clonotype originated in a man between 18 and 29 years old with active or convalescent COVID-19. The chain couples TRBV27 to TRBJ2-3, with D possibly being TRBD1 (5 bases). Specimen: peripheral blood. CDR3 protein: CASSSITLKGKQATDTQYF. In nucleotides, the CDR3 is TGTGCCAGCAGTTCCATAACCCTTAAAGGGAAACAGGCAACAGATACGCAGTATTTT.